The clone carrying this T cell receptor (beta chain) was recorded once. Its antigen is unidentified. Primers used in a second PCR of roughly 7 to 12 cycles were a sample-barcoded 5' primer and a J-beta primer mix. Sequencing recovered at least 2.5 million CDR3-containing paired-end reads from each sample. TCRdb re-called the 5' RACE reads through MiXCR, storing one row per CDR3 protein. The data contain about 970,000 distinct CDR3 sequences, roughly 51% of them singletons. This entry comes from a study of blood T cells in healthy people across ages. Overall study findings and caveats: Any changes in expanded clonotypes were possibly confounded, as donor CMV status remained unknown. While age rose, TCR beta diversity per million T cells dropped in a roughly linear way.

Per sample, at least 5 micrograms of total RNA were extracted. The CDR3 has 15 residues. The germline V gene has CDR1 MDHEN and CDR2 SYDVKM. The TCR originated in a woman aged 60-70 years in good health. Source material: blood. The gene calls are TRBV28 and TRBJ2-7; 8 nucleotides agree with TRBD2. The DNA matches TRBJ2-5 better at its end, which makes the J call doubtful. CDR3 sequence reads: CASSLVAGRRETQYF. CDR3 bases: TGTGCCAGCAGTTTAGTAGCGGGACGGCGAGAGACCCAGTACTTC.